A selection of T cell receptor beta chains follows, all from one sample in a study of shared clonotypes between healthy human individuals. Libraries were prepared by immunoSEQ multiplex PCR; TCRdb keeps only in-frame clonotypes and omits some of them. Here the sample spans about 670,000 clones, approximately 79% being singletons. Input material: memory CD4+ T cells sorted from blood. The receptors come from a woman aged 25 to 39 in good health. Both conserved end residues are part of each CDR3. The D gene is left open where the match is weak. Clone size, where shown, is once, few, many, or a class for clones that have expanded.

abundance	v_gene	d_gene	j_gene	CDR3nt	CDR3aa
many	TRBV19	TRBD1	TRBJ1-1	TGTGCCAGTAGTATAGTACCAGGGGGGACTGAAGCTTTCTTT	CASSIVPGGTEAFF
NA	TRBV28	NA	TRBJ1-2	TGTGCCAGCAGTTTAACGCCTACCAACTATGGCTACACCTTC	CASSLTPTNYGYTF
NA	TRBV19	NA	TRBJ1-3	TGTGCCAGTAGCCCTGTGGGATCAGGAAACACCATATATTTT	CASSPVGSGNTIYF
few	TRBV5-4	NA	TRBJ1-1	TGTGCCAGCAGCTTGGATAGGGGTGAAGCTTTCTTT	CASSLDRGEAFF
many	TRBV18	NA	TRBJ1-4	TGTGCCAGCTCACCGTCGGCAACTAATGAAAAACTGTTTTTT	CASSPSATNEKLFF
NA	TRBV7-9	NA	TRBJ2-1	TGTGCCAGCAGCCCATGGAATGGCAATGAGCAGTTCTTC	CASSPWNGNEQFF
once	TRBV5-6	TRBD2	TRBJ2-1	TGTGCCAGCAGCTTGGGGGGACTAGCGTTACAAGGGAATGAGCAGTTCTTC	CASSLGGLALQGNEQFF
once	TRBV10-1	NA	TRBJ2-2	TGCGCCACACAGAAAACTCTTAACACCGGGGAGCTGTTTTTT	CATQKTLNTGELFF
NA	TRBV7-9	NA	TRBJ2-5	TGTGCCAGCAGCAGGGATAGCGGCCAAGAGACCCAGTACTTC	CASSRDSGQETQYF
NA	TRBV5-1	NA	TRBJ2-1	TGCGCCAGCAGCTTGTCAAGCGCATCCTACAATGAGCAGTTCTTC	CASSLSSASYNEQFF
few	TRBV10-3	TRBD1	TRBJ1-2	TGTGCCATCAGAGGGACAGCTTCTAACTATGGCTACACCTTC	CAIRGTASNYGYTF
NA	TRBV10-1	NA	TRBJ2-2	TGCGCCAGCAGTGCCCATCGCACCGGGGAGCTGTTTTTT	CASSAHRTGELFF
few	TRBV7-9	NA	TRBJ1-2	TGTGCCAGCAGCTCACAGCCTTCTAACTATGGCTACACCTTC	CASSSQPSNYGYTF
NA	TRBV6-5	NA	TRBJ1-3	TGTGCCAGCAGTACAGCGATTCATCCCACCATATATTTT	CASSTAIHPTIYF
NA	TRBV6-6	NA	TRBJ2-7	TGTGCCAGCAGCTCCGGGACGGGCTTCTACGAGCAGTACTTC	CASSSGTGFYEQYF
NA	TRBV21-1	NA	TRBJ2-7	TGTGCCAGCAGCAAACAGGGGACGAGATTACGTGAATACTTC	CASSKQGTRLREYF
NA	TRBV13	NA	TRBJ1-3	TGTGCCAGCAGCTGCCTAGCATGGGAGGCAGGGATTAGAAACACCATATATTTT	CASSCLAWEAGIRNTIYF
NA	TRBV4-2	TRBD2	TRBJ2-5	TGTGCCAGCAGCCAAGAAGGACTAGCGGGGAGGGGGGAGACCCAGTACTTC	CASSQEGLAGRGETQYF
NA	TRBV15	NA	TRBJ1-4	TGTGCCACCAGCAGAGATCTGACAGACAATGAAAAACTGTTTTTT	CATSRDLTDNEKLFF
NA	TRBV5-1	NA	TRBJ2-3	TGCGCCAGCACCCTCGGAACTAGCACAGATACGCAGTATTTT	CASTLGTSTDTQYF
NA	TRBV21-1	NA	TRBJ2-6	TGTGCCAGCCACAGGGCTTTCCAGTCTGGGGCCAACGTCCTGACTTTC	CASHRAFQSGANVLTF
NA	TRBV27	TRBD1	TRBJ2-7	TGTGCCAGCCCTGAATACAGGGGGCTGAGCTCCTACGAGCAGTACTTC	CASPEYRGLSSYEQYF
NA	TRBV7-6	NA	TRBJ2-1	TGTGCCAGCAGCTTAGGGGTTGGGTACAACAATGAGCAGTTCTTC	CASSLGVGYNNEQFF
NA	TRBV28	TRBD1	TRBJ1-1	TGTGCCAGCAGTTTACAGGGGGCGCTGAGCACTGAAGCTTTCTTT	CASSLQGALSTEAFF
few	TRBV28	TRBD1	TRBJ1-2	TGTGCCAGCATCCGCTTGGACAGGGTGAACGGCTACACCTTC	CASIRLDRVNGYTF
NA	TRBV19	NA	TRBJ1-2	TGTGCCAGTAGTTACCAGGGGAGCTATGGCTACACCTTC	CASSYQGSYGYTF
NA	TRBV10-3	TRBD1	TRBJ1-1	TGTGCCATCAGTGAGCCGGGCAGGGGGCTTACTGAAGCTTTCTTT	CAISEPGRGLTEAFF
NA	TRBV18	TRBD1	TRBJ1-2	TGTGCCAGCGCCGGACAGGGGGGGATTGGCTACACCTTC	CASAGQGGIGYTF
NA	TRBV2	NA	TRBJ2-3	TGTGCCAGCTGCCGGGACAGCACAGATACGCAGTATTTT	CASCRDSTDTQYF
NA	TRBV28	TRBD2	TRBJ2-3	TGTGCCAGCGCGACTAGCGGGAGTGCAGATACGCAGTATTTT	CASATSGSADTQYF
NA	TRBV4-1	NA	TRBJ2-3	TGCGCCAGCAGCCCCGTGCCCCCAGATACGCAGTATTTT	CASSPVPPDTQYF
few	TRBV4-1	NA	TRBJ1-1	TGCGCCAGCAGCCAAGAGATGAACACTGAAGCTTTCTTT	CASSQEMNTEAFF
NA	TRBV5-1	TRBD2	TRBJ2-1	TGCGCCAGCAGCAAGAAGCGGGATCCTTTCAATGAGCAGTTCTTC	CASSKKRDPFNEQFF
once	TRBV27	NA	TRBJ2-7	TGTGCCAGCAGTTTATCCCGCCTCTACGAGCAGTACTTC	CASSLSRLYEQYF
NA	TRBV29-1	NA	TRBJ2-1	TGCAGCGTTGGGAGGAATGAGGGTATTGAGCAGTTCTTC	CSVGRNEGIEQFF
NA	TRBV28	TRBD1	TRBJ1-1	TGTGCCAGCAGTTTATTCGCAGGGGGCAAGAACACTGAAGCTTTCTTT	CASSLFAGGKNTEAFF
NA	TRBV27	NA	TRBJ2-1	TGTGCCAGCACTCGGTGGCAGGGATCCTACAATGAGCAGTTCTTC	CASTRWQGSYNEQFF
NA	TRBV2	NA	TRBJ2-5	TGTGCCAGCATGACAGCCTCGGAGACCCAGTACTTC	CASMTASETQYF
NA	TRBV6-5	NA	TRBJ2-6	TGTGCCAGCGGAGGGGTGGTCGGGGCCAACGTCCTGACTTTC	CASGGVVGANVLTF